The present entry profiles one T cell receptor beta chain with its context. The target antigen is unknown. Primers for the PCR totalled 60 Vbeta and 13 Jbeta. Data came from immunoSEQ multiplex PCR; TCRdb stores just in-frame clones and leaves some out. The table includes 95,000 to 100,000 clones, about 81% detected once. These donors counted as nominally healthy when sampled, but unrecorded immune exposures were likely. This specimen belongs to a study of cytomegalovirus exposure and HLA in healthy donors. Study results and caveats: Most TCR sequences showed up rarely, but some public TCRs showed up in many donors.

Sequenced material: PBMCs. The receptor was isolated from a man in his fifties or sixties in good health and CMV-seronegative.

CDR3 sequence reads: CASSLTGASNTGELFF. The CDR3 DNA sequence: TGTGCCAGCAGTTTAACAGGGGCTTCGAACACCGGGGAGCTGTTTTTT. This chain joins TRBV27 and TRBJ2-2; 7 bases map to TRBD1. J gave up 0 bases and V 2 bases, and 3 bases lay outside the gene matches. The CDR3 length is 16 residues. Germline values: CDR1 MNHEY, CDR2 SMNVEV (reference sequence).